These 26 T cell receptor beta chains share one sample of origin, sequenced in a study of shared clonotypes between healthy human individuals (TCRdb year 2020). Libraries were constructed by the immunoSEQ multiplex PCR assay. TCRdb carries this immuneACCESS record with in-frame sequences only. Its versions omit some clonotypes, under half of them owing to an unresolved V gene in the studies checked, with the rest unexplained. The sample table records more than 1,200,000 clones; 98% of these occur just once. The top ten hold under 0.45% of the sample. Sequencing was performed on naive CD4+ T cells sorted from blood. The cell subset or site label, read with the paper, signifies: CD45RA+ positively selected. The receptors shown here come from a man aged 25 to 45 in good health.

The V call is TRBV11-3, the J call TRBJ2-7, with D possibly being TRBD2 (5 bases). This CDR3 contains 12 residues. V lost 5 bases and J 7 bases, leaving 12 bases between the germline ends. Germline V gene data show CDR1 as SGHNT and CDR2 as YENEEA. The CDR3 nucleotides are TGTGCCAGCAGCCCGAACACGGGGGAGCAGTACTTC. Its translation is CASSPNTGEQYF.

The CDR3 here is CASSLLRDRGMRAQYF. As DNA, the CDR3 is TGTGCCAGCAGCTTATTAAGGGACAGGGGTATGAGAGCCCAGTACTTC. The chain couples TRBV5-6 to TRBJ2-5; 10 nucleotides agree with TRBD1. The V segment lost 2 bases and the J segment 9 bases; nucleotides outside the gene matches: 13. Germline V gene lookup returns CDR1 SGHDT and CDR2 YYEEEE. The CDR3 contains 16 residues.

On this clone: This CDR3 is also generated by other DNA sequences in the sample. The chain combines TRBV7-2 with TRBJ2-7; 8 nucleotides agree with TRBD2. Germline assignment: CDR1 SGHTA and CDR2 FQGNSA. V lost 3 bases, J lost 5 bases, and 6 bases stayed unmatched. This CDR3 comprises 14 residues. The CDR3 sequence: CASSLVGRGDEQYF. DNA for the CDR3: TGTGCCAGCAGCTTGGTCGGGAGGGGCGACGAGCAGTACTTC.

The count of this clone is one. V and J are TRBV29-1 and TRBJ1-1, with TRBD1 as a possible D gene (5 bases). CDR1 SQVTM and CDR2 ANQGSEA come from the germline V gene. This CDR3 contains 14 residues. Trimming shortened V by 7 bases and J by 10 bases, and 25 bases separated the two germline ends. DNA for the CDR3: TGCAGCGCCCAAACCGGACGGGACGCGAGTGGAGCTTTCTTT. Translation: CSAQTGRDASGAFF. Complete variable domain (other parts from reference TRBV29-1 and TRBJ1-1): SAVISQKPSRDICQRGTSLTIQCQVDSQVTMMFWYRQQPGQSLTLIATANQGSEATYESGFVIDKFPISRPNLTFSTLTVSNMSPEDSSIYLCSAQTGRDASGAFFGQGTRLTVV.

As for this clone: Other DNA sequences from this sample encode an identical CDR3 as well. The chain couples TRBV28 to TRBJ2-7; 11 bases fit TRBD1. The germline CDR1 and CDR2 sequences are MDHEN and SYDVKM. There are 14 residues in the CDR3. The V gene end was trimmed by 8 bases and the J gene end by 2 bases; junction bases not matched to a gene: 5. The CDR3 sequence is CASGRTGGTYEQYF. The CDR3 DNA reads TGTGCCAGCGGACGGACAGGGGGCACCTACGAGCAGTACTTC. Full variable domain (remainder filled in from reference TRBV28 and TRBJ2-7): DVKVTQSSRYLVKRTGEKVFLECVQDMDHENMFWYRQDPGLGLRLIYFSYDVKMKEKGDIPEGYSVSREKKERFSLILESASTNQTSMYLCASGRTGGTYEQYFGPGTRLTVT.

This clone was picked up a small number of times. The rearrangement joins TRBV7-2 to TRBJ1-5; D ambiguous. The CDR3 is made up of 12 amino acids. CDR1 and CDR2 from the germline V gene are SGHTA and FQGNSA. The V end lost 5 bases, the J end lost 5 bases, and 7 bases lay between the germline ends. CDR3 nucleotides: TGTGCCAGCAGCCCGAGCGATCAGCCCCAGCATTTT. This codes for CASSPSDQPQHF.

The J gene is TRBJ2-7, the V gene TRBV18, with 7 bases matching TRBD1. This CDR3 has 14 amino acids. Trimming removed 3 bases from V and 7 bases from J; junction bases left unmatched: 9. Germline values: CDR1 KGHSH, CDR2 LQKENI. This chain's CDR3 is CASSPDRVLWEQYF. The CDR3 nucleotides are TGTGCCAGCTCACCCGACAGGGTCCTGTGGGAGCAGTACTTC.

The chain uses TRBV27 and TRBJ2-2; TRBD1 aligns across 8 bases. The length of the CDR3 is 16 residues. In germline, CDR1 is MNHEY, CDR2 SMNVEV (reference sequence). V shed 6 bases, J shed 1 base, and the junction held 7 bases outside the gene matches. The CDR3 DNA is TGTGCCAGCAGGCGCCTCGGGACAGGGAACACCGGGGAGCTGTTTTTT. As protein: CASRRLGTGNTGELFF.

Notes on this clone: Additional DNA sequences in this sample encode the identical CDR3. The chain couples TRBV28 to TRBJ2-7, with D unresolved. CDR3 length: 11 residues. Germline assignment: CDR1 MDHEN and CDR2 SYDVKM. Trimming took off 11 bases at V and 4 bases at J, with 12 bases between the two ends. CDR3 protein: CASTFGYEQYF. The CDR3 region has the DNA TGTGCCTCTACGTTCGGGTACGAGCAGTACTTC.

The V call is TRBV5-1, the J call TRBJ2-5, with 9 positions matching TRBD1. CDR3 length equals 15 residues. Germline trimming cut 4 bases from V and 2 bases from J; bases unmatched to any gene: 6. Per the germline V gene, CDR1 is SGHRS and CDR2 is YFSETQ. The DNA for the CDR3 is TGCGCCAGCAGCGTCGGGACAGGGAGGCAAGAGACCCAGTACTTC. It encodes CASSVGTGRQETQYF.

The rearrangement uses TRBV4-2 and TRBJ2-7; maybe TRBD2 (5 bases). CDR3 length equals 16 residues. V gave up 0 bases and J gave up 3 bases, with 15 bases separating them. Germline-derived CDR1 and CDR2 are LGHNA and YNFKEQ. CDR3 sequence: CASSQDRERPDYEQYF. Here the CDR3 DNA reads TGTGCCAGCAGCCAAGATAGGGAGCGGCCGGACTACGAGCAGTACTTC.

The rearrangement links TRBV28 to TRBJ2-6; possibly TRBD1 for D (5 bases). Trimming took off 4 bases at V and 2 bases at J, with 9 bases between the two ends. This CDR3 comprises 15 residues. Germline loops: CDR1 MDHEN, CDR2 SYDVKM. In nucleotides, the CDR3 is TGTGCCAGCAGTTACCAGGGAACTGGGGCCAACGTCCTGACTTTC. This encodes CASSYQGTGANVLTF. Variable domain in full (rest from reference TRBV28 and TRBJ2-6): DVKVTQSSRYLVKRTGEKVFLECVQDMDHENMFWYRQDPGLGLRLIYFSYDVKMKEKGDIPEGYSVSREKKERFSLILESASTNQTSMYLCASSYQGTGANVLTFGAGSRLTVL.

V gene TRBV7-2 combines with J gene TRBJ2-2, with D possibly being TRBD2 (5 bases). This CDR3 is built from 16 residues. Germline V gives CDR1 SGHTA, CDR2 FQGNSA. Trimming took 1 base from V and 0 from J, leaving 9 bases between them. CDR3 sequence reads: CASSLVAIANTGELFF. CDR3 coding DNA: TGTGCCAGCAGCTTAGTAGCGATCGCGAACACCGGGGAGCTGTTTTTT.

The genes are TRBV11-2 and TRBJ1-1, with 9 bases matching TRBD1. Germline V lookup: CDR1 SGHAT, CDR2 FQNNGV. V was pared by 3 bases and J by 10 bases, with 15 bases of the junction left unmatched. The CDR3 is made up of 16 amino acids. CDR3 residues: CASSLERGQGGLIAFF. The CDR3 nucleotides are TGTGCCAGCAGCTTGGAACGGGGACAGGGAGGTTTGATAGCTTTCTTT. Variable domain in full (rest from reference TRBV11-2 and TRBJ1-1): EAGVAQSPRYKIIEKRQSVAFWCNPISGHATLYWYQQILGQGPKLLIQFQNNGVVDDSQLPKDRFSAERLKGVDSTLKIQPAKLEDSAVYLCASSLERGQGGLIAFFGQGTRLTVV.

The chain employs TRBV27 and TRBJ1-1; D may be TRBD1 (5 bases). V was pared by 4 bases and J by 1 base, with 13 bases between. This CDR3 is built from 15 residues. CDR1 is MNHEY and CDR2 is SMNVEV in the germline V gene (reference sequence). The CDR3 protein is CASSSRATTNTEAFF. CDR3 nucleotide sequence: TGTGCCAGCAGTTCCAGGGCCACCACGAACACTGAAGCTTTCTTT.

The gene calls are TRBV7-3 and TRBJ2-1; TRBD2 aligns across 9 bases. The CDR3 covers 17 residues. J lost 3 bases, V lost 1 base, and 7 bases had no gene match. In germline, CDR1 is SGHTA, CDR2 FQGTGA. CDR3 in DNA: TGTGCCAGCAGCTTAAGAGCGGCACTAGCGGGCTACAATGAGCAGTTCTTC. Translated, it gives CASSLRAALAGYNEQFF.

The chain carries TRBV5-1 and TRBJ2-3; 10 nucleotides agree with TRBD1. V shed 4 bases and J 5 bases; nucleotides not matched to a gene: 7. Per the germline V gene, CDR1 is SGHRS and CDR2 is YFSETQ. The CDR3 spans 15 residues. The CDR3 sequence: CASSPWGQGKDTQYF. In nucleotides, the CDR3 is TGCGCCAGCAGCCCCTGGGGACAGGGGAAAGATACGCAGTATTTT.

Here the CDR3 reads CAWSVLEQGSYEQYF. Written as DNA, the CDR3 is TGTGCCTGGAGTGTATTGGAACAGGGTTCTTACGAGCAGTACTTC. J is TRBJ2-7 and V is TRBV30; tentatively, D is TRBD1 (6 bases). V lost 0 bases, J lost 4 bases, and 16 bases lay in between. Germline V gives CDR1 GTSNPN, CDR2 SVGIG (reference sequence). The CDR3 loop spans 15 amino acids.

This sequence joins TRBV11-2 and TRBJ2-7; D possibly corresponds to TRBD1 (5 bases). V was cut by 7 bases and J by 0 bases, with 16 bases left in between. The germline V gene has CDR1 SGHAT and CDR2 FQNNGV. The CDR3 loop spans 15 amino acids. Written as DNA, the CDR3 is TGTGCCAGCACCAATCTGGGGCCATTCTCCTACGAGCAGTACTTC. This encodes CASTNLGPFSYEQYF.

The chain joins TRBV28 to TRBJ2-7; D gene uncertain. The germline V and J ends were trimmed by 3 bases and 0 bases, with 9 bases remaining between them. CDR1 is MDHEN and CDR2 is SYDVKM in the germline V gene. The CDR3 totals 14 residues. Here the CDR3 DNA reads TGTGCCAGCAGTTTCTGGCGGTCCTCCTACGAGCAGTACTTC. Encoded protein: CASSFWRSSYEQYF.

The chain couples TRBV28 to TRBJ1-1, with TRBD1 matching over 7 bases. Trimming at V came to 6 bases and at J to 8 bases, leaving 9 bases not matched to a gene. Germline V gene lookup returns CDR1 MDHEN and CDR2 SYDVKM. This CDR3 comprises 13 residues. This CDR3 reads CASREGAKREAFF. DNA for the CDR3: TGTGCCAGCAGGGAGGGGGCCAAACGAGAAGCTTTCTTT.

DNA for the CDR3: TGTGCCAGCAGCCGGGCAGGGGACACCTACGAGCAGTACTTC. Translating it yields CASSRAGDTYEQYF. This chain links TRBV5-4 with TRBJ2-7; D possibly corresponds to TRBD1 (6 bases). Looked up from germline, CDR1 is SGHNT and CDR2 is YYREEE (reference sequence). The V gene lost 4 bases and the J gene lost 2 bases, with 13 bases spanning the gap. The length of the CDR3 is 14 residues.

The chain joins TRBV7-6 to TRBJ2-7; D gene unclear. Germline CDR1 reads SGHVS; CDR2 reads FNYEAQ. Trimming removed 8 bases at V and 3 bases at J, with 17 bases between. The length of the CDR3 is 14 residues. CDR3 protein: CASSRGLGNYEQYF. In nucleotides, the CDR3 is TGTGCCAGCTCCCGAGGTCTTGGGAACTACGAGCAGTACTTC.

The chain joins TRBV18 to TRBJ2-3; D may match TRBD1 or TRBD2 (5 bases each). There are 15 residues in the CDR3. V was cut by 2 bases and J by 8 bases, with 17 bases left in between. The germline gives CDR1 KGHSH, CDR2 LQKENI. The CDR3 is CASSPRDVPLGTQYF. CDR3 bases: TGTGCCAGCTCACCAAGGGACGTTCCTCTGGGTACGCAGTATTTT.

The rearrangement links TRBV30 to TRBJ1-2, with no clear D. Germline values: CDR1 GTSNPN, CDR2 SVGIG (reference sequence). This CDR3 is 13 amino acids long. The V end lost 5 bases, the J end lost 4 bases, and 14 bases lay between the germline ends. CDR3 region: CAWQTLGSYGYTF. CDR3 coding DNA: TGTGCCTGGCAAACACTGGGGTCCTATGGCTACACCTTC. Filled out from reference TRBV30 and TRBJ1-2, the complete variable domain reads SQTIHQWPATLVQPVGSPLSLECTVEGTSNPNLYWYRQAAGRGLQLLFYSVGIGQISSEVPQNLSASRPQDRQFILSSKKLLLSDSGFYLCAWQTLGSYGYTFGSGTRLTVV.

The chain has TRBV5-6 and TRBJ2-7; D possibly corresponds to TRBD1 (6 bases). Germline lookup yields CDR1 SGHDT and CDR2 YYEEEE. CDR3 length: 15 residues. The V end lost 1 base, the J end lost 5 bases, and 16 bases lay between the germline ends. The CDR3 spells CASSLLHREFNEQYF. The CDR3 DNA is TGTGCCAGCAGCTTGCTCCACAGGGAATTCAACGAGCAGTACTTC.